This TCR beta chain comes out of a study of human T cells and chemical hapten exposure. The wider study: Application of 0.01% DPC to the upper back was done by patch test, with a reading at 6 days.

Indicated time point: patch test 2, 6 weeks after DPC sensitization. Treatment specified: therapeutic diphenylcyclopropenone sensitization with weekly scalp DPC. V lost 8 bases to trimming and J lost 6 bases, with 17 bases between them. Per germline, CDR1 LNHDA and CDR2 SQIVND (reference sequence). The CDR3 consists of 14 residues. Of note for this clonotype: As yet, its antigen is unknown.

Findings and caveats of the study: Counts of TCRs above 1 in 1000 frequency stayed unchanged with DPC sensitization.

A single record per CDR3 protein comes from TCRdb applying MiXCR to the RACE reads. This table holds hundreds of thousands of distinct CDR3 sequences, roughly 6% found once. The chain links TRBV19 to TRBJ1-5, with D uncertain. The TCR originated in a woman younger than 35 with alopecia areata. Some clones in this sample may be carry-over from other donors' samples. Specimen: whole blood, collected in connection with sensitization to the hapten diphenylcyclopropenone (DPC). CDR3 bases: TGTGCCAGTGCACTATTACCCCTTTCTCAGCCCCAGCATTTT. Translated, it gives CASALLPLSQPQHF.